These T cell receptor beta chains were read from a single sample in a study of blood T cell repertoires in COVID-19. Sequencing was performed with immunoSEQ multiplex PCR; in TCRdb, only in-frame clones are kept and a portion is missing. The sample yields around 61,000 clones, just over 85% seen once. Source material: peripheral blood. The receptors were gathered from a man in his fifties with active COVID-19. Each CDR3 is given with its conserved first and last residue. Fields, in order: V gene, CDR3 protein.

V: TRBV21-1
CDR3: CASSKVSPQGSEQYF

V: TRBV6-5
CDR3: CASSYGGGPYEQYF

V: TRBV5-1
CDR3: CASSFGVQETQYF

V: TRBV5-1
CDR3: CASSSQDTEAFF

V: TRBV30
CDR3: CAWSRLAASGELFF

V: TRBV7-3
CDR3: CASSRLPRGTSTDTQYF

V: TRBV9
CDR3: CASSVEGGGFYNEQFF

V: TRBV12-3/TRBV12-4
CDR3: CASSLGGGGYTF

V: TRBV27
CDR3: CASRSRGTDQPQHF

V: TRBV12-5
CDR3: CASGSPPGEDEQFF

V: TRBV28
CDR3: CASSPGTGDYYEQYF

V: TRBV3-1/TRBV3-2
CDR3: CASSRLAGGPRGDGELFF

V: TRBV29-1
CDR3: CSEVRVPGTSGRAKDEQFF

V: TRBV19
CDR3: CASSTFGTGGSYEQYF

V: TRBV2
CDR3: CASTLKRAGSTDTQYF

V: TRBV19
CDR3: CASTPLAGGPTDTQYF

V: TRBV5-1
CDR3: CASSFLAEGETQYF

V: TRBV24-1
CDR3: CATSDGDRPEQYF

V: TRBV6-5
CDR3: CASSAGQGKSDTQYF

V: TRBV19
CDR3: CASSWGRGRTEAFF

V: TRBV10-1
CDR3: CASSELRVRGPNTEAFF

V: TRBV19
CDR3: CASSGGTNHYEQYF

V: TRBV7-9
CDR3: CASSFTGGNTEAFF

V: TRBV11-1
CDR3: CASSLALSNEQFF

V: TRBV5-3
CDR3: CARSSYRNNEQFF